These T cell receptor beta chains were read from a single sample in a study of blood T cell repertoires in COVID-19. Sequenced by immunoSEQ multiplex PCR; TCRdb stores in-frame clones only, minus some. The sample holds approximately 260,000 clones, about 91% seen once. The sample comprised PBMCs or T cells enriched from blood (not recorded which). Receptor source: a woman in her thirties or forties with acute COVID-19. Each CDR3 is given with its conserved first and last residue. The order of the fields is D gene, clone size, V gene, J gene, CDR3 protein, CDR3 DNA. D genes are given only for firm matches. The listing skips clone size in some rows; elsewhere it reads once, few, many or a size class.

.	.	TRBV13	TRBJ1-2	CASSLLDTALGGYTF	TGTGCCAGCAGCTTACTGGACACGGCCCTGGGGGGCTACACCTTC
.	.	TRBV7-9	TRBJ2-3	CASSLRAGPSPTQYF	TGTGCCAGCAGCTTAAGGGCGGGTCCTAGTCCTACGCAGTATTTT
TRBD1	.	TRBV5-5	TRBJ1-4	CASSPDRWNEKLFF	TGTGCCAGCAGCCCGGACAGGTGGAATGAAAAACTGTTTTTT
.	.	TRBV4-3	TRBJ1-1	CASSRELGGASEAFF	TGCGCCAGCAGCCGAGAGCTCGGGGGGGCGTCTGAAGCTTTCTTT
TRBD1	.	TRBV7-9	TRBJ1-4	CASSSGGKLFF	TGTGCCAGCAGCTCAGGGGGAAAACTGTTTTTT
.	.	TRBV3-1/TRBV3-2	TRBJ1-4	CASSQEGGLSEKLFF	TGTGCCAGCAGCCAAGAAGGGGGTCTGAGTGAAAAACTGTTTTTT
.	few	TRBV6-5	TRBJ2-7	CASSRQGGHEQYF	TGTGCCAGCAGCCGACAGGGAGGCCACGAGCAGTACTTC
.	.	TRBV19	TRBJ1-4	CASSTRRISGEKLFF	TGTGCCAGTAGTACCCGCAGAATATCGGGGGAAAAACTGTTTTTT
.	.	TRBV9	TRBJ2-1	CASSVGVGDHSYNEQFF	TGTGCCAGCAGCGTGGGCGTGGGCGACCACTCCTACAATGAGCAGTTCTTC
.	.	TRBV13	TRBJ1-1	CASSLGPEAFF	TGTGCCAGCAGCTTGGGCCCTGAAGCTTTCTTT
TRBD1	.	TRBV29-1	TRBJ1-1	CSVVIGTARAGAFF	TGCAGCGTTGTAATCGGGACAGCGAGGGCTGGAGCTTTCTTT
TRBD2	.	TRBV5-1	TRBJ2-1	CASSLLAGASEQFF	TGCGCCAGCAGCTTATTAGCGGGAGCGTCTGAGCAGTTCTTC
.	.	TRBV7-9	TRBJ1-1	CASSSQGNTEAFF	TGTGCCAGCAGCTCACAGGGGAACACTGAAGCTTTCTTT
.	.	TRBV6-5	TRBJ1-2	CASRLTASNYGYTF	TGTGCCAGCAGATTGACTGCCTCTAACTATGGCTACACCTTC
.	.	TRBV4-1	TRBJ1-3	CASSQEVTYSGNTIYF	TGCGCCAGCAGCCAAGAAGTCACCTACTCTGGAAACACCATATATTTT
TRBD2	.	TRBV2	TRBJ2-2	CASTKAGTTGELFF	TGTGCCAGCACCAAAGCGGGAACCACCGGGGAGCTGTTTTTT
.	.	TRBV21-1	TRBJ2-3	CASSPQRLTSTDTQYF	TGTGCCAGCAGCCCCCAGAGGCTAACTAGCACAGATACGCAGTATTTT
TRBD1	.	TRBV6-5	TRBJ1-5	CASSRTGGTRQHF	TGTGCCAGCAGTCGGACAGGGGGGACCCGACAGCATTTT
TRBD1	.	TRBV6-5	TRBJ1-2	CASSPQGGYYGYTF	TGTGCCAGCAGTCCCCAAGGGGGCTACTATGGCTACACCTTC